Below, 24 T cell receptor beta chains from the same sample are listed, as sequenced in a study of blood T cell repertoires in COVID-19. Libraries were prepared by immunoSEQ multiplex PCR; TCRdb keeps only in-frame clonotypes and omits some of them. The repertoire holds more than 95,000 clones, with 90% to 95% as singletons. Sequencing was performed on peripheral blood. The receptors derive from a human donor in a cohort sampled during active COVID-19.

The chain recombines TRBV15 with TRBJ2-7; 9 bases match TRBD2. V gave up 8 bases and J gave up 5 bases; unmatched junction bases: 10. In germline, CDR1 is LNHNV, CDR2 YYDKDF (reference sequence). The CDR3 length is 14 residues. The CDR3 loop is CATCRAGGSDEQYF. The CDR3 region has the DNA TGTGCCACCTGCCGGGCGGGGGGGTCGGACGAGCAGTACTTC. Together with reference TRBV15 and TRBJ2-7, the CDR3 gives the full variable domain: DAMVIQNPRYQVTQFGKPVTLSCSQTLNHNVMYWYQQKSSQAPKLLFHYYDKDFNNEADTPDNFQSRRPNTSFCFLDIRSPGLGDTAMYLCATCRAGGSDEQYFGPGTRLTVT.

CDR3 nucleotides: TGTGCCAGCAGCCAAGAGGACAGGGCCACTTACGAGCAGTACTTC. Its translation: CASSQEDRATYEQYF. The chain employs TRBV14 and TRBJ2-7, with 8 bases that match TRBD1. Germline V CDR1 and CDR2: SGHDN, FVKESK. The CDR3 spans 15 residues. V lost 0 bases to trimming and J lost 4 bases; unmatched junction nucleotides: 5. Drawing the rest from reference TRBV14 and TRBJ2-7, the complete variable domain is EAGVTQFPSHSVIEKGQTVTLRCDPISGHDNLYWYRRVMGKEIKFLLHFVKESKQDESGMPNNRFLAERTGGTYSTLKVQPAELEDSGVYFCASSQEDRATYEQYFGPGTRLTVT.

The chain recombines TRBV15 with TRBJ2-1; unclear D gene. CDR3 length: 14 residues. The germline V and J ends were trimmed by 0 bases and 5 bases, with 8 bases remaining between them. Germline V lookup: CDR1 LNHNV, CDR2 YYDKDF (reference sequence). CDR3: CATSRDSSDNEQFF. DNA for the CDR3: TGTGCCACCAGCAGAGATAGCTCGGACAATGAGCAGTTCTTC.

This clone is a singleton in its sample. The chain couples TRBV7-2 to TRBJ1-2, with D maybe TRBD1 (5 bases). Germline V gene sequence: CDR1 SGHTA, CDR2 FQGNSA. The V and J ends lost 3 bases and 8 bases respectively, with 16 bases between them. The CDR3 covers 14 residues. CDR3 in amino acids: CASSLEGRPKGYTF. The CDR3 DNA is TGTGCCAGCAGCTTGGAGGGGAGACCGAAGGGCTACACCTTC. Together with reference TRBV7-2 and TRBJ1-2, the CDR3 gives the full variable domain: GAGVSQSPSNKVTEKGKDVELRCDPISGHTALYWYRQSLGQGLEFLIYFQGNSAPDKSGLPSDRFSAERTGGSVSTLTIQRTQQEDSAVYLCASSLEGRPKGYTFGSGTRLTVV.

The rearrangement links TRBV7-8 to TRBJ2-7, with 9 bases fitting TRBD2. V gave up 4 bases and J gave up 6 bases; unmatched junction bases: 10. Germline V gene data show CDR1 as SGHVS and CDR2 as FQNEAQ. There are 15 residues in the CDR3. CDR3 residues: CASSSPSGIPLEQYF. DNA for the CDR3: TGTGCCAGCAGCTCTCCTAGCGGGATCCCCCTCGAGCAGTACTTC.

The rearrangement uses TRBV5-1 and TRBJ2-3; D is ambiguous. Germline V gene data show CDR1 as SGHRS and CDR2 as YFSETQ. The CDR3 runs 15 residues. V was cut by 1 base and J by 2 bases, with 11 bases left in between. CDR3: CASSLSVVATDTQYF. CDR3 sequence (DNA): TGCGCCAGCAGCTTGTCGGTAGTCGCCACAGATACGCAGTATTTT.

The chain couples TRBV6-5 to TRBJ2-1; 9 bases line up with TRBD2. The CDR3 loop spans 15 amino acids. V trimming: 6 bases; J trimming: 7 bases; junction bases outside the gene matches: 10. Germline assignment: CDR1 MNHEY and CDR2 SVGAGI. The CDR3 is CASRIIAGASNEQFF. As DNA, the CDR3 is TGTGCCAGCAGAATTATAGCGGGAGCTTCGAATGAGCAGTTCTTC.

This sequence joins TRBV6-5 and TRBJ2-3; 10 bases line up with TRBD2. The CDR3 spans 15 residues. From germline, CDR1 is MNHEY and CDR2 SVGAGI. J lost 1 base, V lost 5 bases, and 3 bases had no gene match. In DNA form, the CDR3 reads TGTGCCAGCAGTCTCAGCGGGGGGGGCACAGATACGCAGTATTTT. This gives the protein CASSLSGGGTDTQYF.

The chain joins TRBV30 to TRBJ1-6; TRBD1 matches 8 bases. J gave up 7 bases and V 2 bases, and 7 bases lay outside the gene matches. The CDR3 has 15 residues. Germline V gene lookup returns CDR1 GTSNPN and CDR2 SVGIG (reference sequence). CDR3 DNA sequence: TGTGCCTGGAGTACAGGGGGAAGTTTAAATTCACCCCTCCACTTT. It is translated as CAWSTGGSLNSPLHF.

The rearrangement uses TRBV10-2 and TRBJ2-7, with 10 positions matching TRBD2. The ends lost 8 bases at V and 3 bases at J; junction bases unmatched: 7. The CDR3 has 14 residues. Germline V CDR1 and CDR2: WSHSY, SAAADI. CDR3 in amino acids: CASESGRGDYEQYF. CDR3 nucleotides: TGCGCCAGCGAGAGCGGGAGGGGGGACTACGAGCAGTACTTC.

The chain recombines TRBV5-1 with TRBJ2-1; TRBD1 matches at 11 bases. J gave up 8 bases and V 4 bases, and 5 bases lay outside the gene matches. The germline gives CDR1 SGHRS, CDR2 YFSETQ. The CDR3 length is 14 residues. The CDR3 DNA follows: TGCGCCAGCAGCGAGGGACAGGGGGTCGATGAGCAGTTCTTC. Translated: CASSEGQGVDEQFF.

V is TRBV19 and J is TRBJ2-7; maybe TRBD1 (5 bases). Germline CDR1 LNHDA, CDR2 SQIVND (reference sequence). This CDR3 region has 14 residues. Trimming took 3 bases from V and 5 from J, leaving 14 bases between them. The CDR3 bases are TGTGCCAGTAGTATTGGGCAGGGTTTGGACGAGCAGTACTTC. Translating gives CASSIGQGLDEQYF.

The V and J genes are TRBV7-2 and TRBJ1-2; a possible D gene is TRBD1 (6 bases). The CDR3 contains 16 residues. Germline V CDR1 and CDR2: SGHTA, FQGNSA. Trimming took off 3 bases at V and 0 bases at J, with 14 bases between the two ends. CDR3 coding DNA: TGTGCCAGCAGCTTCTCTTACACAGGGACTAACTATGGCTACACCTTC. It is translated as CASSFSYTGTNYGYTF.

The V gene is TRBV4-3, the J gene TRBJ2-1, with TRBD2 matching 8 bases. The germline V gene encodes CDR1 LGHNA and CDR2 YSLEER. CDR3 length equals 20 residues. V lost 1 base to trimming and J lost 0 bases; unmatched junction nucleotides: 14. CDR3 DNA sequence: TGCGCCAGCAGCCAAGCCCTTTCCGGGGGGGTATCGAGCTCCTACAATGAGCAGTTCTTC. Translated, it gives CASSQALSGGVSSSYNEQFF.

This rearrangement joins TRBV19 to TRBJ2-3; 9 bases agree with TRBD2. The CDR3 contains 14 residues. Germline loops: CDR1 LNHDA, CDR2 SQIVND (reference sequence). The V and J ends lost 4 bases and 4 bases, in that order; junction bases with no gene match: 3. CDR3 bases: TGTGCCAGTAGTACTCAGCGGGAGGCAGATACGCAGTATTTT. It is translated as CASSTQREADTQYF.

The rearrangement joins TRBV28 to TRBJ1-5; D not resolved. The germline V gene has CDR1 MDHEN and CDR2 SYDVKM. Trimming took off 2 bases at V and 3 bases at J, with 11 bases between the two ends. The CDR3 sequence is 15 residues long. CDR3 DNA: TGTGCCAGCAGTTTACGCGCGGCCTACAATCAGCCCCAGCATTTT. This encodes CASSLRAAYNQPQHF.

V usage is TRBV2 and J usage is TRBJ1-1, with D possibly matching TRBD1 (6 bases). The CDR3 runs to 13 residues. Per germline, CDR1 SNHLY and CDR2 FYNNEI. V gave up 8 bases and J gave up 1 base, with 11 bases separating them. The CDR3 loop is CASEPGENTEAFF. The CDR3, as DNA: TGTGCCAGCGAACCAGGGGAGAACACTGAAGCTTTCTTT.

J is TRBJ2-5 and V is TRBV6-6; a weak D match, TRBD2 (6 bases). The CDR3 length is 13 residues. CDR1 and CDR2 (germline): MNHNY, SVGAGI (reference sequence). Trimming stripped 4 bases from V and 4 bases from J, with 10 bases between. CDR3 nucleotide sequence: TGTGCCAGCAGTTCGACTAGGGGAGAGACCCAGTACTTC. Translation gives CASSSTRGETQYF.

This chain joins TRBV5-1 and TRBJ1-5; 7 nucleotides match TRBD1. The CDR3 is made up of 19 amino acids. V lost 4 bases, J lost 1 base, and 17 bases stayed unmatched. Per germline, CDR1 SGHRS and CDR2 YFSETQ. DNA for the CDR3: TGCGCCAGCAGCAGAACTCCGGGACAGAAGTTTTTGAGCAATCAGCCCCAGCATTTT. Translation: CASSRTPGQKFLSNQPQHF.

The J gene is TRBJ1-5, the V gene TRBV16; 7 nucleotides line up with TRBD1. This CDR3 region has 16 residues. Unmatched junction bases numbered 5, after V lost 1 base and J lost 2 bases. CDR1 is KGHSY, CDR2 FQNENV, per germline. CDR3 sequence reads: CASSQWGDRGNQPQHF. DNA of the CDR3: TGTGCCAGCAGCCAATGGGGCGACAGGGGCAATCAGCCCCAGCATTTT.

The gene calls are TRBV2 and TRBJ1-2, with 7 nucleotides matching TRBD1. Germline V gene lookup returns CDR1 SNHLY and CDR2 FYNNEI. The CDR3 spans 16 residues. V was clipped by 6 bases and J by 4 bases; unmatched bases: 14. CDR3 in DNA: TGTGCCAGCAGCCTCACCGGGACAGCGAATTCCTATGGCTACACCTTC. Its protein is CASSLTGTANSYGYTF.

This chain uses TRBV19 with TRBJ2-1; 7 bases are shared with TRBD2. The J segment lost 3 bases and the V segment lost 3 bases, leaving 5 bases of the junction unmatched. The CDR3 extends over 15 amino acids. Looked up from germline, CDR1 is LNHDA and CDR2 is SQIVND (reference sequence). CDR3 loop: CASSIPSGLYNEQFF. For the CDR3, the DNA is TGTGCCAGTAGTATCCCTAGCGGCCTCTACAATGAGCAGTTCTTC. The full variable domain, in which reference TRBV19 and TRBJ2-1 provide the parts outside the CDR3, is DGGITQSPKYLFRKEGQNVTLSCEQNLNHDAMYWYRQDPGQGLRLIYYSQIVNDFQKGDIAEGYSVSREKKESFPLTVTSAQKNPTAFYLCASSIPSGLYNEQFFGPGTRLTVL.

The chain couples TRBV6-5 to TRBJ2-1; 10 positions match TRBD2. V was clipped by 5 bases and J by 4 bases; unmatched bases: 5. CDR1 and CDR2 from the germline V gene are MNHEY and SVGAGI. The CDR3 spans 15 residues. The CDR3 DNA reads as TGTGCCAGCAGTCCCACTAGCGGGGATTACAATGAGCAGTTCTTC. As protein: CASSPTSGDYNEQFF.

This clone was found once. Other DNA sequences in this sample translate to the same CDR3. The chain employs TRBV9 and TRBJ2-1, with TRBD2 matching over 8 bases. Per the germline V gene, CDR1 is SGDLS and CDR2 is YYNGEE. The CDR3 is 15 amino acids. V was pared by 0 bases and J by 2 bases, with 1 base of the junction left unmatched. This CDR3 is CASSVGAGAYNEQFF. The CDR3 coding sequence is TGTGCCAGCAGCGTAGGAGCGGGGGCCTACAATGAGCAGTTCTTC.